The 19 T cell receptor beta chains below all came from one sample that was sequenced in a study of CD8+ T cells in alopecia areata (dated by TCRdb to 2016 to 2019). Library construction relied on the immunoSEQ multiplex PCR assay. RNA was extracted from all samples and reverse transcribed into cDNA as template for TCR sequencing. Imported from immuneACCESS, the table was reduced by TCRdb to in-frame sequences with V and J called. These copies leave out some clones; in studies compared against another copy, an unresolved V gene accounts for under half, and the cause of the remainder is not known. For this sample, 90,000 to 130,000 clones are listed, none of them singletons. 15% to 20% of the sample goes to the ten largest clones. Sequenced material: lesional skin. These receptors were obtained from a C3H/HeJ mouse with alopecia areata. Mice of this strain bear MHC haplotype H2-k.

Remarks on this clone: Gene names and germline refer to mouse. Read coverage stops 4 residues before the CDR3 terminus; the germline J gene supplies the remainder. The genes are TRBV1 and TRBJ2-5, with 10 bases fitting TRBD2. Looked up from germline, CDR1 is NSQYPW and CDR2 is LRSPGD (reference sequence). The CDR3 extends over 15 amino acids. The sequenced part of the CDR3 DNA is TGCACCTGCAGTGAGACTGGGGGGCGGGGCGAC. As protein: CTCSETGGRGD. From start to end, the CDR3 is CTCSETGGRGDTQYF. The complete variable domain, with remaining parts taken from reference TRBV1 and TRBJ2-5, reads VTLLEQNPRWRLVPRGQAVNLRCILKNSQYPWMSWYQQDLQKQLQWLFTLRSPGDKEVKSLPGADYLATRVTDTELRLQVANMSQGRTLYCTCSETGGRGDTQYFGPGTRLLVL.

With respect to this clone: There is a difference at residue 12 between the TCRdb protein and the DNA translation, so the protein given here was translated from the DNA. Any gene name here is a mouse gene name. The read finishes 3 residues shy of the CDR3 end, and the germline J gene is used to complete it. The chain couples TRBV19 to TRBJ1-3; weak D call: TRBD1 (6 bases). Deletions cut 2 bases from V and 3 bases from J, with 12 bases between. The CDR3 runs 15 residues. The germline V gene has CDR1 FNHDT and CDR2 SITEND (reference sequence). Partial CDR3 DNA: TGTGCCAGCAGTATGTGGGGGGCGCGTGGAAATACG. Encoded protein: CASSMWGARGNT. The whole CDR3 sequence reads CASSMWGARGNTLYF.

The table lists this clone with many counts. Germline and genes here are mouse. The read gets to within 4 residues of the CDR3 end, and the germline J gene fills in the rest. This chain joins TRBV13-3 and TRBJ2-2, with D possibly matching TRBD2 (6 bases). V lost 3 bases to trimming and J lost 5 bases, with 8 bases between them. This CDR3 is 13 amino acids long. The germline V gene has CDR1 NNHDY and CDR2 SYVADS. CDR3 residues: CASSAGGTGQLYF. The CDR3 DNA, read in part, is TGTGCCAGCAGTGCCGGGGGGACCGGG.

The table lists this clone with a few counts. Any gene name here is a mouse gene name. The CDR3 goes on 4 residues after the read ends, and that part is filled in from the germline J gene. The chain employs TRBV1 and TRBJ2-2; 7 bases map to TRBD2. The V segment lost 0 bases and the J segment 2 bases; nucleotides outside the gene matches: 3. Germline values: CDR1 NSQYPW, CDR2 LRSPGD (reference sequence). The CDR3 is 16 amino acids. The covered CDR3 bases are TGCACCTGCAGTGCAGACCTGGGGGAGAACACCGGG. Residues: CTCSADLGENTG. In full, the CDR3 reads CTCSADLGENTGQLYF.

On this clone itself: Genes and germline come from the mouse. Coverage ceases 4 residues before the CDR3 finishes, and the germline J gene fills in the end. This chain uses TRBV1 with TRBJ2-5; 10 bases fit TRBD2. CDR3 length: 17 residues. CDR1 is NSQYPW, CDR2 LRSPGD, per germline (reference sequence). The J segment lost 1 base and the V segment lost 4 bases, leaving 8 bases of the junction unmatched. This CDR3 is CTCSGRGTGVHQDTQYF. The part of the CDR3 DNA that was read is TGCACCTGCAGTGGGAGGGGGACTGGGGTCCACCAAGAC.

On this clone: Here the gene names and germline are mouse. With the read ending 4 residues before the CDR3 end, the germline J gene is used to fill in that end. This chain links TRBV1 with TRBJ1-1; a possible D gene is TRBD1 (5 bases). Germline V lookup: CDR1 NSQYPW, CDR2 LRSPGD (reference sequence). V dropped 0 bases and J dropped 1 base, with 12 bases sitting between them. The CDR3 covers 16 residues. CDR3 protein: CTCSADKGRGNTEVFF. The sequenced part of the CDR3 DNA is TGCACCTGCAGTGCAGATAAGGGGAGGGGAAACACA.

The sample holds a few counts of this clone. Germline and genes: mouse. Partial CDR3 DNA: TGTGCCAGCAGCGAACTGGGGGAAGGTAGTGCAGAA. It codes for CASSELGEGSAE. Given in full, the CDR3 is CASSELGEGSAETLYF. V usage is TRBV13-3 and J usage is TRBJ2-3; TRBD2 aligns across 8 bases. The read halts 4 residues ahead of the CDR3 end, with the missing end drawn from the germline J gene. Trimming removed 5 bases from V and 0 bases from J; junction bases left unmatched: 8. This CDR3 is 16 amino acids long. Germline CDR1 reads NNHDY; CDR2 reads SYVADS.

About this clone: Genes and germline come from the mouse. The DNA ends 4 residues before the CDR3 does, and the rest of the CDR3 is filled in from the germline J gene. This chain uses TRBV1 with TRBJ2-2, with D tentatively TRBD1 (6 bases). CDR1 is NSQYPW and CDR2 is LRSPGD in the germline V gene (reference sequence). The CDR3 is 13 residues long. CDR3 bases read: TGCACCTGCAGTGCCACAGGGAACGGG. Translating it yields CTCSATGNG. The whole CDR3 protein reads CTCSATGNGQLYF.

This clone was seen a few times. The gene symbols are mouse symbols. Read sequence stops 4 residues before the CDR3 end, and the germline J gene provides the missing end. The chain has TRBV13-3 and TRBJ2-5, with TRBD1 matching over 7 bases. The CDR3 extends over 15 amino acids. The germline CDR1 and CDR2 sequences are NNHDY and SYVADS. The CDR3 reads CASSDVYRGEDTQYF. The covered CDR3 bases are TGTGCCAGCAGTGATGTATACAGGGGAGAAGAC. The complete variable domain, with remaining parts taken from reference TRBV13-3 and TRBJ2-5, reads EAAVTQSPRSKVAVTGGKVTLSCHQTNNHDYMYWYRQDTGHGLRLIHYSYVADSTEKGDIPDGYKASRPSQENFSLILELASLSQTAVYFCASSDVYRGEDTQYFGPGTRLLVL.

This clone was counted between two and nine times. The genes and germline here are from mouse. The read halts 4 residues ahead of the CDR3 end, with the missing end drawn from the germline J gene. The chain uses TRBV12-2 and TRBJ2-2, with 7 bases matching TRBD2. Per germline, CDR1 SGHLS and CDR2 HYDKME. V was pared by 0 bases and J by 0 bases, with 3 bases of the junction left unmatched. CDR3 length equals 16 residues. Partial CDR3 DNA: TGTGCCAGCTCTCTCACTGGGGAAACAAACACCGGG. Amino acid sequence: CASSLTGETNTG. Given in full, the CDR3 is CASSLTGETNTGQLYF.

Many counts were recorded for this clone. Gene names and germline refer to mouse. The CDR3 goes on 4 residues after the read ends, and that part is filled in from the germline J gene. This chain connects TRBV13-1 to TRBJ2-5; 13 bases are a match to TRBD2. After removal of 3 bases from V and 2 bases from J, the junction contained 3 bases not matched to a gene. The CDR3 runs to 16 residues. In germline, CDR1 is NSHNY, CDR2 SYGAGN. This CDR3 reads CASSARDWGGQDTQYF. The part of the CDR3 DNA that was read is TGTGCCAGCAGTGCCCGGGACTGGGGGGGCCAAGAC.

This clone was picked up a small number of times. The gene names given are mouse names. Sequencing ends 4 residues short of the CDR3 end; the germline J gene provides the rest. The chain links TRBV1 to TRBJ2-1; 10 nucleotides align to TRBD2. This CDR3 is 15 amino acids long. Germline V gene lookup returns CDR1 NSQYPW and CDR2 LRSPGD (reference sequence). The J segment lost 3 bases and the V segment lost 5 bases, leaving 4 bases of the junction unmatched. The sequenced CDR3 bases are TGCACCTGCAGTTCCTGGACTGGGGGCTATGCT. It encodes CTCSSWTGGYA. The whole CDR3 is CTCSSWTGGYAEQFF.

With respect to this clone: The protein here is the DNA translation, as the TCRdb protein differs from it at residue 13. Gene names denote mouse genes. The DNA read from the CDR3 is TGTGCCAGCAGTGATACAGGGGGCGCGGGAGGAAATACG. As protein: CASSDTGGAGGNT. The CDR3 as a whole reads CASSDTGGAGGNTLYF. The V call is TRBV13-1, the J call TRBJ1-3; 9 bases align to TRBD1. The read falls 3 residues short of the CDR3 end, and the missing part is taken from the germline J gene. V was clipped by 1 base and J by 4 bases; unmatched bases: 6. This CDR3 has 16 amino acids. CDR1 and CDR2 (germline): NSHNY, SYGAGN.

Remarks on this clone: The TCRdb protein fails to match the DNA translation at residue 9; the protein reported here was translated from the DNA. Germline and genes: mouse. The missing CDR3 end, 3 residues past where the read stops, is filled in from the germline J gene. The genes are TRBV13-3 and TRBJ1-6; D is unclear. TRBJ1-6 qualifies as an ORF whose function is uncertain. Trimming took 1 base from V and 9 from J, leaving 5 bases between them. The CDR3 covers 12 residues. In germline, CDR1 is NNHDY, CDR2 SYVADS. CDR3 bases read: TGTGCCAGCAGTGATCTGGGTTCGCCC. Encoded protein: CASSDLGSP. The full CDR3 sequence reads CASSDLGSPLYF.

Remarks on this clone: Each gene name is a mouse one. The missing CDR3 end, 4 residues past where the read stops, is filled in from the germline J gene. The J gene is TRBJ2-1, the V gene TRBV13-1, with 8 bases matching TRBD1. The CDR3 contains 15 residues. Losses at the gene ends were 2 bases for V and 4 bases for J; bases not matched to a gene: 5. Germline CDR1 is NSHNY and CDR2 is SYGAGN. The sequenced CDR3 bases are TGTGCCAGCAGTGACCGGAGACAGGGGTATGCT. It is translated as CASSDRRQGYA. The whole CDR3 sequence is CASSDRRQGYAEQFF.

As to this clone: Genes here carry mouse names. CDR3 bases read: TGTGCCAGCAGTGCCCCGGGACAGCTTAACCAAGAC. Encoded protein: CASSAPGQLNQD. The entire CDR3 protein is CASSAPGQLNQDTQYF. This chain uses TRBV13-3 with TRBJ2-5, with 7 bases fitting TRBD1. With the read ending 4 residues before the CDR3 end, the germline J gene is used to fill in that end. Germline V lookup: CDR1 NNHDY, CDR2 SYVADS. Trimming cost V 3 bases and J 0 bases; bases outside gene matches: 7. The CDR3 sequence is 16 residues long.

This clone has ten or more counts. Gene names refer to mouse genes. This specimen includes other DNA sequences encoding the same CDR3. The CDR3 DNA, read in part, is TGTGCCAGCAGCCCTACAGGGTAT. Translated, it gives CASSPTGY. The CDR3 in full is CASSPTGYEQYF. The chain has TRBV13-3 and TRBJ2-7, with D possibly matching TRBD1 (6 bases). The read terminates 4 residues ahead of where the CDR3 ends, so the germline J gene completes it. The V gene's germline CDR1 is NNHDY and CDR2 SYVADS. The CDR3 runs 12 residues.

For this clone: The TCRdb protein and the DNA translation do not line up at residue 13; the protein shown here was made by translating the DNA. Any gene name here is a mouse gene name. Read coverage stops 3 residues before the CDR3 terminus; the germline J gene supplies the remainder. The chain couples TRBV13-3 to TRBJ1-6, with TRBD1 matching 7 bases. TRBJ1-6 is given ORF status, its function remaining uncertain. V shed 2 bases, J shed 4 bases, and the junction held 6 bases outside the gene matches. The CDR3 is 16 amino acids. Germline CDR1 NNHDY, CDR2 SYVADS. The CDR3 DNA, read in part, is TGTGCCAGCAGTGACCGGGACAGAATTTATAATTCGCCC. Protein: CASSDRDRIYNSP. The whole CDR3 protein reads CASSDRDRIYNSPLYF.

This clone has at least ten counts. Gene names refer to mouse genes. The CDR3 goes on 4 residues after the read ends, and that part is filled in from the germline J gene. V and J are TRBV13-3 and TRBJ2-7; 9 nucleotides match TRBD2. Germline CDR1 NNHDY, CDR2 SYVADS. CDR3 size: 13 residues. CDR3 DNA (partial): TGTGCCAGCAGGGCTGGGGGGGGGTAT. This codes for CASRAGGGY. From start to end, the CDR3 is CASRAGGGYEQYF.